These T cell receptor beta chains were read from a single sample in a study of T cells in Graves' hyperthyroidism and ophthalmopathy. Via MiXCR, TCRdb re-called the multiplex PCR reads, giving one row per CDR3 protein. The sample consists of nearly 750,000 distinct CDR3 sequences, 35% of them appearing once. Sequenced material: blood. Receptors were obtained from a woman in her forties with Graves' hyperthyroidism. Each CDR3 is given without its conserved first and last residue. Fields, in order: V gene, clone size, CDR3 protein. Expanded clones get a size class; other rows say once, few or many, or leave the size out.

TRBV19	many	ASSPGTGHRNQPQH
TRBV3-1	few	ASSQETQGMNTEAF
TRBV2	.	ASSTLIRDSSFSNQPQH
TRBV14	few	ASSPLGLPSTEAF
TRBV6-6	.	ASSSSQRSYNSPLH
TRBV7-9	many	ASSLVSGSGYGYT
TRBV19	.	ASSNLGGPGELF
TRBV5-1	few	ASSHLPGAHTEAF
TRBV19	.	ASSMLGVENQPQH
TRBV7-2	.	ASSFIGSSYEQY
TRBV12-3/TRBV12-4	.	ASSIGQASPGANVLT
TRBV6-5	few	ASRDQKGYYEQY
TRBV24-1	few	ATSDGPDTQY
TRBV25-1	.	ASSELGGYNEQY
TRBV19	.	ASTPLDRFTEAF
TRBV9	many	ASSVRRALNTGELF
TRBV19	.	ASSMGLQVRGTEAF
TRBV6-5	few	ASSYSGGASNYGYT
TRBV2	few	ASSEVDSTTGELF
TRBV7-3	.	ASSLRATGNQPQH
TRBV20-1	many	SARGLRGGSLETQY
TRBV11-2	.	ASSPTNEQF
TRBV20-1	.	SAIRQGNSPLH
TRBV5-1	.	ASRDLAGDTDTQY
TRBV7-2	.	ASSTKGGANTNYEQY
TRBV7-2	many	ASSSPRDNSYEQY
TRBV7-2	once	ASRQNGGTGNTGELF
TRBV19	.	ASFSDRRNTEAF
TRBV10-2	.	ASNGAPGDTEAF
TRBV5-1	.	ASGPPGTGAAEQY
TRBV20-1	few	SARDQTEISYEQY
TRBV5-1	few	ASSLDRAVT
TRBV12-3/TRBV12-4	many	ASTRTSGSYEQY
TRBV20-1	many	SAITGYEQY
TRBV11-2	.	ASSGRTSQGNTEAF
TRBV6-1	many	ASTQGRETGELF
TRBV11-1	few	ASSLAETGLLSDTQY
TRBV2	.	ASRDNVNTEAF
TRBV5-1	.	ASSLPGGGSTDTQY
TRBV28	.	ASSLLKGRGSYEQY
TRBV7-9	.	ASSSRGTNTGELF
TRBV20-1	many	SAPTGKHGYT
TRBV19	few	ASSTGQGVMLNTGELF